One and the same sample provided the 27 T cell receptor beta chains below, sequenced in a study of T cell changes during pregnancy in multiple sclerosis. The table came from immunoSEQ multiplex PCR; TCRdb's copy has only in-frame clones and leaves some out. The sample consists of about 34,000 clones, 90% of them appearing once. Sequenced material: CD8+ T cells from peripheral blood mononuclear cells, taken in the first trimester of pregnancy. These receptors were collected from a female donor with multiple sclerosis, enrolled in a pregnancy study.

V gene TRBV4-1 combines with J gene TRBJ2-3; possible D gene TRBD2, 5 bases. This CDR3 is 15 amino acids long. Germline values: CDR1 MGHRA, CDR2 YSYEKL. V gave up 0 bases and J gave up 3 bases, with 10 bases separating them. The CDR3 coding sequence is TGCGCCAGCAGCCAAGAAGACACGGGGACAGATACGCAGTATTTT. This gives the protein CASSQEDTGTDTQYF.

This chain's CDR3 is CASSSTGAGNTIYF. For the CDR3, the DNA is TGTGCCAGCAGTTCGACAGGGGCTGGAAACACCATATATTTT. The chain uses TRBV28 and TRBJ1-3, with 8 bases that match TRBD1. Per germline, CDR1 MDHEN and CDR2 SYDVKM. Germline trimming cut 4 bases from V and 2 bases from J; bases unmatched to any gene: 1. The CDR3 length is 14 residues.

This chain joins TRBV7-8 and TRBJ2-5; 8 bases fit TRBD1. With 6 bases clipped from V and 4 bases from J, the junction kept 10 bases outside the gene matches. This CDR3 region has 15 residues. Germline V CDR1 and CDR2: SGHVS, FQNEAQ. The CDR3 nucleotides read TGTGCCAGCAGATCGGACAGGGTAGGATTAGAGACCCAGTACTTC. Translated: CASRSDRVGLETQYF.

CDR3 protein: CASNSQNLNTEAFF. The DNA for the CDR3 is TGTGCCAGCAACTCTCAAAACTTGAACACTGAAGCTTTCTTT. The J gene is TRBJ1-1, the V gene TRBV28; D is undetermined. In germline, CDR1 is MDHEN, CDR2 SYDVKM. The CDR3 runs 14 residues. Between the trimmed V and J ends, which lost 7 bases and 0 bases, there was a span of 12 bases.

This chain links TRBV27 with TRBJ2-1; 12 bases align to TRBD2. The J segment lost 5 bases and the V segment lost 4 bases, leaving 3 bases of the junction unmatched. The CDR3 has 15 amino acids. Germline CDR1 reads MNHEY; CDR2 reads SMNVEV (reference sequence). CDR3 in amino acids: CASSSGLAGNNEQFF. The CDR3 DNA reads TGTGCCAGCAGTTCCGGACTAGCGGGAAACAATGAGCAGTTCTTC.

This chain joins TRBV27 and TRBJ2-7; 11 nucleotides line up with TRBD2. Germline V gives CDR1 MNHEY, CDR2 SMNVEV (reference sequence). The J segment lost 3 bases and the V segment lost 8 bases, leaving 12 bases of the junction unmatched. CDR3 size: 16 residues. DNA for the CDR3: TGTGCCAGCGCCCGCGGGGGACTAGCGGAGTACTACGAGCAGTACTTC. The encoded protein is CASARGGLAEYYEQYF.

The chain links TRBV10-3 to TRBJ1-4; TRBD1 matches 8 bases. J was trimmed by 3 bases and V by 3 bases; bases with no gene match: 6. The CDR3 sequence is 16 residues long. The germline CDR1 and CDR2 sequences are ENHRY and SYGVKD. CDR3 nucleotides: TGTGCCATCAGTGAAGGACAGGGCCCGGCTAATGAAAAACTGTTTTTT. This encodes CAISEGQGPANEKLFF.

This chain uses TRBV7-9 with TRBJ2-7; TRBD1 matches at 9 bases. The CDR3 spans 15 residues. Trimming at V came to 4 bases and at J to 4 bases, leaving 8 bases not matched to a gene. Germline loops: CDR1 SEHNR, CDR2 FQNEAQ (reference sequence). CDR3 nucleotides: TGTGCCAGCAGCTGGTCCGGGACAGGGAGTTACGAGCAGTACTTC. Translated: CASSWSGTGSYEQYF.

The chain links TRBV7-9 to TRBJ2-3; 9 bases line up with TRBD1. The CDR3 consists of 14 residues. CDR1 and CDR2 from the germline V gene are SEHNR and FQNEAQ (reference sequence). J was trimmed by 3 bases and V by 6 bases; bases with no gene match: 4. CDR3 nucleotide sequence: TGTGCCAGCAGGGACAGGGGTGGGACAGATACGCAGTATTTT. This gives the protein CASRDRGGTDTQYF.

J is TRBJ1-1 and V is TRBV9; 8 bases agree with TRBD1. Per germline, CDR1 SGDLS and CDR2 YYNGEE. V shed 5 bases, J shed 6 bases, and the junction held 6 bases outside the gene matches. This CDR3 is 13 amino acids long. CDR3 in amino acids: CASRGPDRAEAFF. The DNA for the CDR3 is TGTGCCAGCAGGGGACCGGACAGGGCTGAAGCTTTCTTT.

V usage is TRBV27 and J usage is TRBJ2-7; 7 nucleotides line up with TRBD1. The CDR3 extends over 14 amino acids. Germline lookup yields CDR1 MNHEY and CDR2 SMNVEV (reference sequence). Trimming at V came to 4 bases and at J to 3 bases, leaving 6 bases not matched to a gene. CDR3: CASSSRQGNYEQYF. For the CDR3, the DNA is TGTGCCAGCAGTTCGAGACAGGGCAACTACGAGCAGTACTTC.

The genes are TRBV4-2 and TRBJ2-7; TRBD2 matches 7 bases. The junction had 4 bases not matched to a gene; V was cut back by 0 bases and J by 5 bases. The germline V gene has CDR1 LGHNA and CDR2 YNFKEQ. This CDR3 contains 14 residues. CDR3 sequence reads: CASSQDPLANEQYF. In DNA, the CDR3 is TGTGCCAGCAGCCAAGATCCACTAGCGAACGAGCAGTACTTC.

This clone came up once. This rearrangement joins TRBV27 to TRBJ2-1; 8 bases match TRBD2. Unmatched junction bases numbered 8, after V lost 4 bases and J lost 6 bases. CDR1 is MNHEY and CDR2 is SMNVEV in the germline V gene (reference sequence). This CDR3 contains 15 residues. This CDR3 is CASSWTGGPGNEQFF. Written as DNA, the CDR3 is TGTGCCAGCAGTTGGACGGGAGGGCCAGGCAATGAGCAGTTCTTC.

The chain carries TRBV6-1 and TRBJ1-2; tentative D call: TRBD1 (5 bases). This CDR3 comprises 15 residues. V was cut by 2 bases and J by 2 bases, with 12 bases left in between. The germline CDR1 and CDR2 sequences are MNHNS and SASEGT. DNA of the CDR3: TGTGCCAGCAGTGAATTTGGGGCCATGAACTATGGCTACACCTTC. Amino acid sequence: CASSEFGAMNYGYTF.

The chain is built from TRBV6-1 and TRBJ2-3; 11 bases align to TRBD2. There are 13 residues in the CDR3. The V segment lost 10 bases and the J segment 4 bases; nucleotides outside the gene matches: 4. Germline V CDR1 and CDR2: MNHNS, SASEGT. The CDR3 reads CAISGREADTQYF. The CDR3 coding sequence is TGTGCCATTAGCGGGAGGGAGGCAGATACGCAGTATTTT.

V gene TRBV28 combines with J gene TRBJ2-5, with 8 bases lining up with TRBD1. J gave up 4 bases and V 5 bases, and 6 bases lay outside the gene matches. The germline gives CDR1 MDHEN, CDR2 SYDVKM. This CDR3 has 14 residues. CDR3 sequence reads: CASSPGTGGETQYF. DNA for the CDR3: TGTGCCAGCAGTCCCGGGACAGGTGGAGAGACCCAGTACTTC.

This chain joins TRBV28 and TRBJ2-5; D perhaps matches TRBD1 (6 bases). CDR3 length: 14 amino acids. CDR1 MDHEN and CDR2 SYDVKM come from the germline V gene. V gave up 3 bases and J gave up 0 bases, with 8 bases separating them. The CDR3 loop is CASSLDSNQETQYF. The CDR3 DNA sequence: TGTGCCAGCAGTTTGGACAGTAACCAAGAGACCCAGTACTTC.

This sequence joins TRBV29-1 and TRBJ2-1; D gene uncertain. This CDR3 has 14 amino acids. From germline, CDR1 is SQVTM and CDR2 ANQGSEA. V lost 3 bases and J 8 bases, leaving 17 bases between the germline ends. The CDR3: CSVDSEVTIYEQFF. The CDR3, as DNA: TGCAGCGTTGATAGTGAGGTAACAATCTATGAGCAGTTCTTC.

This chain links TRBV7-2 with TRBJ1-3; D is unresolved. This CDR3 region has 17 residues. Germline assignment: CDR1 SGHTA and CDR2 FQGNSA. The V and J ends lost 5 bases and 0 bases respectively, with 17 bases between them. The CDR3 spells CASSPPLSGYSGNTIYF. The CDR3 DNA follows: TGTGCCAGCAGCCCCCCGTTGTCAGGCTACTCTGGAAACACCATATATTTT. The whole variable domain, filled in from reference TRBV7-2 and TRBJ1-3, reads GAGVSQSPSNKVTEKGKDVELRCDPISGHTALYWYRQSLGQGLEFLIYFQGNSAPDKSGLPSDRFSAERTGGSVSTLTIQRTQQEDSAVYLCASSPPLSGYSGNTIYFGEGSWLTVV.

The chain joins TRBV28 to TRBJ2-4; D is ambiguous. Per the germline V gene, CDR1 is MDHEN and CDR2 is SYDVKM. This CDR3 contains 15 residues. V gave up 2 bases and J gave up 0 bases, with 8 bases separating them. The CDR3 reads CASSLVRLAKNIQYF. As DNA, the CDR3 is TGTGCCAGCAGTTTAGTCAGACTAGCCAAAAACATTCAGTACTTC.

The gene calls are TRBV7-9 and TRBJ2-6; D is unresolved. Looked up from germline, CDR1 is SEHNR and CDR2 is FQNEAQ (reference sequence). Trimming shortened V by 1 base and J by 4 bases, and 8 bases separated the two germline ends. This CDR3 is built from 15 residues. This CDR3 reads CASSLGPTGANVLTF. CDR3 sequence (DNA): TGTGCCAGCAGCTTAGGGCCCACCGGGGCCAACGTCCTGACTTTC.

V and J are TRBV7-8 and TRBJ2-3; the D is unclear. CDR3 length: 16 residues. CDR1 and CDR2 (germline): SGHVS, FQNEAQ. Trimming removed 1 base at V and 0 bases at J, with 11 bases between. Written as DNA, the CDR3 is TGTGCCAGCAGCTTAGATGCGCGGAGTAGCACAGATACGCAGTATTTT. It specifies CASSLDARSSTDTQYF.

The chain couples TRBV4-3 to TRBJ1-1, with D unresolved. Germline assignment: CDR1 LGHNA and CDR2 YSLEER. V lost 0 bases and J 10 bases, leaving 15 bases between the germline ends. This CDR3 is 14 amino acids long. CDR3 amino acids: CASSQERPRGGAFF. The CDR3 bases are TGCGCCAGCAGCCAAGAGAGGCCCCGCGGCGGAGCTTTCTTT.

The J gene is TRBJ2-5, the V gene TRBV27, with 8 positions matching TRBD2. The CDR3 length is 16 residues. Germline CDR1 and CDR2: MNHEY and SMNVEV (reference sequence). V shed 6 bases and J 2 bases; nucleotides not matched to a gene: 11. The CDR3 sequence is CASRLYPGTRQETQYF. CDR3 bases: TGTGCCAGCAGACTTTACCCCGGGACTAGACAAGAGACCCAGTACTTC.

This chain joins TRBV18 and TRBJ1-2; 8 bases line up with TRBD1. The germline gives CDR1 KGHSH, CDR2 LQKENI. J was trimmed by 4 bases and V by 0 bases; bases with no gene match: 7. CDR3 length: 16 residues. The CDR3 loop reads CASSPPDRVLFYGYTF. The CDR3 region has the DNA TGTGCCAGCTCACCACCGGACAGGGTGCTGTTCTATGGCTACACCTTC. The variable domain in full, completed from reference TRBV18 and TRBJ1-2, reads NAGVMQNPRHLVRRRGQEARLRCSPMKGHSHVYWYRQLPEEGLKFMVYLQKENIIDESGMPKERFSAEFPKEGPSILRIQQVVRGDSAAYFCASSPPDRVLFYGYTFGSGTRLTVV.

CDR3 DNA: TGTGCCAGCAGTTTCGGTCGGGCAGGGGGCTCCTACGAGCAGTACTTC. It codes for CASSFGRAGGSYEQYF. The genes are TRBV28 and TRBJ2-7; 7 bases map to TRBD1. The germline CDR1 and CDR2 sequences are MDHEN and SYDVKM. The CDR3 contains 16 residues. Unmatched junction bases numbered 8, after V lost 3 bases and J lost 0 bases. Full variable domain (rest looked up from reference TRBV28 and TRBJ2-7): DVKVTQSSRYLVKRTGEKVFLECVQDMDHENMFWYRQDPGLGLRLIYFSYDVKMKEKGDIPEGYSVSREKKERFSLILESASTNQTSMYLCASSFGRAGGSYEQYFGPGTRLTVT.

V usage is TRBV28 and J usage is TRBJ2-7; 9 positions agree with TRBD1. This CDR3 region has 16 residues. Germline V gene data show CDR1 as MDHEN and CDR2 as SYDVKM. J was trimmed by 1 base and V by 6 bases; bases with no gene match: 10. The CDR3 spells CASSSSGQGISYEQYF. In DNA, the CDR3 is TGTGCCAGCAGCAGTTCGGGACAGGGAATTTCCTACGAGCAGTACTTC.